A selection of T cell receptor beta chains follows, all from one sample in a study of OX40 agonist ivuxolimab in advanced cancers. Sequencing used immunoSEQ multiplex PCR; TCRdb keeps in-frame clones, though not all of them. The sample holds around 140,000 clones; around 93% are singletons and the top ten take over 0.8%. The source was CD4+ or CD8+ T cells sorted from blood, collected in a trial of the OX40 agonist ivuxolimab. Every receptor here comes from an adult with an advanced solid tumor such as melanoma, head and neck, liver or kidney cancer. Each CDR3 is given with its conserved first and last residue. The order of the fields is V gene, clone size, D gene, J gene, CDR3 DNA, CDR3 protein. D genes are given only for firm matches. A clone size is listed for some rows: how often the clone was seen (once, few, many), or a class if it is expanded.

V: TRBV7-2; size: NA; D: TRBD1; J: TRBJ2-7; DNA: TGTGCCAGCAGCTTCACCGGGACAGAGACCTACGAGCAGTACTTC; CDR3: CASSFTGTETYEQYF
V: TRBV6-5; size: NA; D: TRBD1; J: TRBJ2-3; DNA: TGTGCCAGCAGTTACTTAGACAGGGGGAGGGGTGATACGCAGTATTTT; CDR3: CASSYLDRGRGDTQYF
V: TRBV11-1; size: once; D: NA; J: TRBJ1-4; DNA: TGTGCCAGCAGCCCTGGGCAGGGGAACGAAAAACTGTTTTTT; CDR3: CASSPGQGNEKLFF
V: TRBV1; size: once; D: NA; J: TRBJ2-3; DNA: TGCACCAGCAGCCGACTAGCGGAACAGCGCACAGATACGCAGTATTTT; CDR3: CTSSRLAEQRTDTQYF
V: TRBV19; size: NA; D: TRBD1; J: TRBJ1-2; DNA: TGTGCCAGTAGACTACCCGGGACAGGGGCCAACTATGGCTACACCTTC; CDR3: CASRLPGTGANYGYTF
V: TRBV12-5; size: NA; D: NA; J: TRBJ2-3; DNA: TGTGCTAGTGGTTTGGTATCCGCCTTTAGGGATTCTAGCACAGATACGCAGTATTTT; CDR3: CASGLVSAFRDSSTDTQYF
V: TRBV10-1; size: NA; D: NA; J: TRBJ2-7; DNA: TGCGCCAGCAGTGAGAATTTGGGGAACGAGCAGTACTTC; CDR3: CASSENLGNEQYF
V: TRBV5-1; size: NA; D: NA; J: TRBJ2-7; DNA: TGCGCCAGCAGCTTGGGGGACACCGTCTACGAGCAGTACTTC; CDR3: CASSLGDTVYEQYF
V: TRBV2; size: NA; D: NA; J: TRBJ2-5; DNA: TGTGCCAGCAGGACAGAGACCCAGTACTTC; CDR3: CASRTETQYF
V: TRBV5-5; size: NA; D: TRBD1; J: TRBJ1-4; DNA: TGTGCCAGCAGCTTGATTAAAGGGGGCGCAACTAATGAAAAACTGTTTTTT; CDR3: CASSLIKGGATNEKLFF
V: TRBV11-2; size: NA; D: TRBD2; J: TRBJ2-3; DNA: TGTGCCAGCAGGGGACTAGCGGGAGGTCGGGGCACAGATACGCAGTATTTT; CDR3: CASRGLAGGRGTDTQYF
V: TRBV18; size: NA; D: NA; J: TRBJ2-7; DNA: TGTGCCAGCTCACCCTCGAGGGGTCCCTACGAGCAGTACTTC; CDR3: CASSPSRGPYEQYF
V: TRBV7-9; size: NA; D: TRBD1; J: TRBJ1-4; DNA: TGTGCCAGCAGCGCTACGGACAGGGGGCGTGAAAAACTGTTTTTT; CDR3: CASSATDRGREKLFF
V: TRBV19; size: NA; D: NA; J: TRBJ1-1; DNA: TGTGCCAGTAGTATAAGGGGCGGGAACACTGAAGCTTTCTTT; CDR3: CASSIRGGNTEAFF
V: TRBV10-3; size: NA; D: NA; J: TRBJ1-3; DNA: TGTGCCATCAGTGGGTCAGGGGTTGGAAACACCATATATTTT; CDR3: CAISGSGVGNTIYF
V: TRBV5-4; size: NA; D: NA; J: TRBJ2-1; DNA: TGTGCCAGCAGCTTACCCCCGAGCTCCTACAATGAGCAGTTCTTC; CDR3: CASSLPPSSYNEQFF
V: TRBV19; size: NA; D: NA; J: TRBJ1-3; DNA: TGTGCCAGTAGTCCGGCGTGGGTTCGCCTAGCTGGAAACACCATATATTTT; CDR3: CASSPAWVRLAGNTIYF
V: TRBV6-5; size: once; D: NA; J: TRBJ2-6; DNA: TGTGCCAGCAGTTACTCGGGCTCTGGGGCCAACGTCCTGACTTTC; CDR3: CASSYSGSGANVLTF
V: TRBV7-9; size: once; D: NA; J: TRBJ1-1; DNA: TGTGCCAGCAGCTTAGGGGGGATTAGCACTGAAGCTTTCTTT; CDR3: CASSLGGISTEAFF
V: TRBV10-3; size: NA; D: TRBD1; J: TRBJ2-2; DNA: TGTGCCATCAGTGGCAGACAGGGAAGGAACACCGGGGAGCTGTTTTTT; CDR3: CAISGRQGRNTGELFF
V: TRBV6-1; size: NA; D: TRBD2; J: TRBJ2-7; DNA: TGTGCCAGCAGTGAAGCGCGACCGACTAGCGGGTACATAAGGTCCTACGAGCAGTACTTC; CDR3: CASSEARPTSGYIRSYEQYF
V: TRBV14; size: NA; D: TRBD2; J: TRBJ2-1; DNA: TGTGCCAGCAGCCAAGGGACTAGCGGGAGGTTTTTTGTAAATGAGCAGTTCTTC; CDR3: CASSQGTSGRFFVNEQFF
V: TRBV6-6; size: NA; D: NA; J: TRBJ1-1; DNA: TGTGCCTCCCGCCTAGGGGCAGTGGGCACTGAAGCTTTCTTT; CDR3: CASRLGAVGTEAFF
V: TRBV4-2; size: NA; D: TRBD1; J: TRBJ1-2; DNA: TGTGCCAGCAGCCAGGTAGGGACAGCGAGGGTTAACTATGGCTACACCTTC; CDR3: CASSQVGTARVNYGYTF
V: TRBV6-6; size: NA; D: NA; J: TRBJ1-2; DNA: TGTGCCAGCAAGACACAGACTAACTATGGCTACACCTTC; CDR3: CASKTQTNYGYTF
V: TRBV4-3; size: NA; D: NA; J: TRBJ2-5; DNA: TGCGCCAGCAGCCAGAACGAGGGAGGTGGAGAGACCCAGTACTTC; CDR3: CASSQNEGGGETQYF
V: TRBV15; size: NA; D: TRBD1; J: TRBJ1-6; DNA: TGTGCCACCAGCATGACAGGGGACGGTAATTCACCCCTCCACTTT; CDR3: CATSMTGDGNSPLHF
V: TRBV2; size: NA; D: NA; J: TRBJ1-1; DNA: TGTGCCAGCAGGGAGGGGGAGAACACTGAAGCTTTCTTT; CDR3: CASREGENTEAFF
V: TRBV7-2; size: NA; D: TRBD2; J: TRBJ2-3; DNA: TGTGCCAGCAGCTTTCGGGCGGGACTAGTTTCAGCAGATACGCAGTATTTT; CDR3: CASSFRAGLVSADTQYF
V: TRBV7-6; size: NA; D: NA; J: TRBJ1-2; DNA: TGTGCCAGCAGCTTAGATTGGACAAACTATGGCTACACCTTC; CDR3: CASSLDWTNYGYTF
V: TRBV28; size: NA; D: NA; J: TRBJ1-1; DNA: TGTGCCAGCATACAAGGGGGGGGGAACACTGAAGCTTTCTTT; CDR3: CASIQGGGNTEAFF
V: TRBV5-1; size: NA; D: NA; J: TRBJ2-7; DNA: TGCGCCAGCAGCCCGGGGACAAAACACGAGCAGTACTTC; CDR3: CASSPGTKHEQYF
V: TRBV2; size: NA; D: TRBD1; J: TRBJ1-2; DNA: TGTGCCAGCAGTGCCCGGACAGGGGCTTATGGCTACACCTTC; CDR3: CASSARTGAYGYTF
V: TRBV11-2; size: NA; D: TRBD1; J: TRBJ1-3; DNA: TGTGCCAGCGCGTCACAGGGGTTCGGTGGAAACACCATATATTTT; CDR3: CASASQGFGGNTIYF
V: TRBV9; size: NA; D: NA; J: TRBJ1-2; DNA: TGTGCCAGCAGCGTGACTACAGGGCCCGGGAGCTACACCTTC; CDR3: CASSVTTGPGSYTF